This T cell receptor (beta chain) was found in a study of T-cell memory formation after mild COVID-19. Study context: TCR clusters were mostly donor specific.

Each CDR3 protein is one row after TCRdb ran MiXCR on the 5' RACE reads. The table lists fewer than 600,000 distinct CDR3 sequences, less than 25% of them singletons. On this clonotype itself: Its specificity is not known.

Whole-study results and caveats: Among CD4+ contracting clones, most were CM and EM, and CD8+ ones EMRA. CD4/CD8 balance characterized clones contracting day 15 to 85, and CD4+ skew characterized later expanders.

The CDR3 consists of 15 residues. Trimming stripped 1 base from V and 4 bases from J, with 13 bases between. The TCR comes from an adult woman who had mild COVID-19 (a few samples of this study predate the infection). Cell type and time point are not known. The genes are TRBV12-3 or TRBV12-4 and TRBJ1-2; tentatively, D is TRBD1 (5 bases). Sample: PBMCs or a T cell subset sorted from them (not recorded which). The CDR3 sequence is CASSLVRGGIYGYTF. The CDR3 DNA is TGTGCCAGCAGTTTAGTTAGGGGCGGGATCTATGGCTACACCTTC.